The clone carrying this T cell receptor (beta chain) has only one observation. The data stem from a study of T cell responses to AZD1222 COVID-19 vaccine. TCRdb's copy holds only in-frame clones and misses some; the assay was immunoSEQ multiplex PCR. The sample includes some 150,000 clones, approximately 88% of them seen just once. Germline CDR1 is SEHNR and CDR2 is FQNEAQ (reference sequence). V lost 0 bases, J lost 2 bases, and 0 bases stayed unmatched. This CDR3 has 15 amino acids. The specimen was peripheral blood, collected on day 0 of AZD1222 vaccination. This chain uses TRBV7-9 with TRBJ1-4; 7 bases are shared with TRBD1. The TCR originated in an adult in good health. Written as DNA, the CDR3 is TGTGCCAGCAGCTTAGCACAGGGGACTAATGAAAAACTGTTTTTT. Encoded protein: CASSLAQGTNEKLFF.